The 12 T cell receptor beta chains below were found in one sample sequenced in a study of T cells in Graves' hyperthyroidism and ophthalmopathy. TCR beta CDR3 sequences were amplified from RNA transcripts. When the TCR CDR3 underwent first-round RT-PCR, the HTBI primer set was used. Each CDR3 protein is one row after TCRdb ran MiXCR on the multiplex PCR reads. The table has more than 300,000 distinct CDR3 sequences, approximately 13% seen once. The source material was blood. All receptors come from a woman aged 60-75 years with Graves' hyperthyroidism.

This chain connects TRBV29-1 to TRBJ2-7; D might be TRBD1 or TRBD2, each matching 6 bases. The CDR3 is 13 amino acids. The germline V gene has CDR1 SQVTM and CDR2 ANQGSEA. V lost 7 bases to trimming and J lost 6 bases, with 19 bases between them. This CDR3 reads CSAGARGTGEQYF. Here the CDR3 DNA reads TGCAGCGCCGGAGCGAGGGGGACTGGCGAGCAGTACTTC.

In regard to this clonotype: A junction end diverges from the germline sequence, so it may reflect a read error. V and J are TRBV6-2 or TRBV6-3 and TRBJ1-5; 8 bases agree with TRBD1. Germline values: CDR1 MNHEY, CDR2 SVGEGT. This CDR3 has 14 residues. The CDR3 region has the DNA TGTGCCAGCAGTCCAGGACAGGGCTATCAGCCCCGGCATTTT. It translates to CASSPGQGYQPRHF.

A few counts support this clonotype. The chain links TRBV6-1 to TRBJ2-7, with D perhaps assigned TRBD1 or TRBD2 (5 bases each). The germline V gene encodes CDR1 MNHNS and CDR2 SASEGT. The V gene lost 6 bases and the J gene lost 1 base, with 13 bases spanning the gap. The CDR3 covers 14 residues. The CDR3 loop is CASSARDPSYEQYF. The CDR3 region has the DNA TGTGCCAGCAGCGCCCGGGACCCGTCCTACGAGCAGTACTTC.

The table lists this clonotype with a few counts. Just one base apart from a much larger clone, this may be a read error. Lacking the conserved final phenylalanine or tryptophan, this CDR3 likely reflects a read error. The rearrangement joins TRBV6-5 to TRBJ2-7; 11 nucleotides agree with TRBD2. The V gene end was trimmed by 0 bases and the J gene end by 5 bases; junction bases not matched to a gene: 6. CDR1 is MNHEY, CDR2 SVGAGI, per germline. The CDR3 has 16 residues. Written as DNA, the CDR3 is TGTGCCAGCAGTTACTCCCCTAGCGGGAGGACGAACGAGCAGTACCTC. Encoded protein: CASSYSPSGRTNEQYL.

This clonotype was recorded at least ten times. The chain employs TRBV28 and TRBJ2-3, with 11 positions matching TRBD2. V lost 2 bases to trimming and J lost 0 bases; unmatched junction nucleotides: 4. Germline CDR1 and CDR2: MDHEN and SYDVKM. The CDR3 sequence is 17 residues long. DNA of the CDR3: TGTGCCAGCAGTTTACCGGGGACTAGCGGCAGCACAGATACGCAGTATTTT. Residues: CASSLPGTSGSTDTQYF.

This clonotype has just one count. J is TRBJ2-7 and V is TRBV6-2 or TRBV6-3, with 9 bases fitting TRBD2. V shed 7 bases and J 4 bases; nucleotides not matched to a gene: 8. Germline V gene data show CDR1 as MNHEY and CDR2 as SVGEGT. The CDR3 contains 14 residues. The CDR3 nucleotides read TGTGCCAGCAAAGTGGGTAGCGGGAGTTACGAGCAGTACTTC. Its translation: CASKVGSGSYEQYF.

The chain links TRBV30 to TRBJ2-1; a weak D match, TRBD2 (6 bases). The ends were cut back, 0 bases at V and 10 bases at J, with 10 bases in the middle. The germline V gene has CDR1 GTSNPN and CDR2 SVGIG (reference sequence). This CDR3 has 12 amino acids. The CDR3 here is CAWSVLRGEQFF. CDR3 bases: TGTGCCTGGAGTGTACTCCGGGGGGAGCAGTTCTTC.

This clonotype was counted at least ten times. The genes are TRBV3-1 and TRBJ1-1, with D maybe TRBD1 (5 bases). Trimming stripped 4 bases from V and 0 bases from J, with 9 bases between. Per the germline V gene, CDR1 is LGHDT and CDR2 is YNNKEL (reference sequence). CDR3 size: 14 residues. The CDR3 nucleotides read TGTGCCAGCAGCCGAGGACATTTGAACACTGAAGCTTTCTTT. Translating gives CASSRGHLNTEAFF. Complete variable domain (other parts from reference TRBV3-1 and TRBJ1-1): DTAVSQTPKYLVTQMGNDKSIKCEQNLGHDTMYWYKQDSKKFLKIMFSYNNKELIINETVPNRFSPKSPDKAHLNLHINSLELGDSAVYFCASSRGHLNTEAFFGQGTRLTVV.

This clonotype was counted a few times. One junction end disagrees with the germline gene, perhaps due to a read error. The chain has TRBV7-7 and TRBJ2-7, with 8 bases lining up with TRBD1. The CDR3 has 14 amino acids. Germline V gives CDR1 SSHAT, CDR2 FNYEAQ (reference sequence). The CDR3 bases are TGTGCTAGCAGCCCGGACAGGGCGTCCTACGAGCAGTACTTC. Translation gives CASSPDRASYEQYF.

This clonotype has a count of ten or more. This sequence joins TRBV3-1 and TRBJ2-7, with 7 nucleotides matching TRBD1. Germline V gene data show CDR1 as LGHDT and CDR2 as YNNKEL (reference sequence). This CDR3 is built from 15 residues. Germline trimming cut 0 bases from V and 7 bases from J; bases unmatched to any gene: 9. For the CDR3, the DNA is TGTGCCAGCAGCCAAGAGATTAGACAGGGCCGGGAGCAGTACTTC. Translation: CASSQEIRQGREQYF.

The chain recombines TRBV9 with TRBJ1-2; 8 nucleotides align to TRBD1. CDR3 length: 16 amino acids. Germline values: CDR1 SGDLS, CDR2 YYNGEE. V trimming: 2 bases; J trimming: 1 base; junction bases outside the gene matches: 7. DNA for the CDR3: TGTGCCAGCAGCGTTTCTCCGACAGGGGTTAACTATGGCTACACCTTC. Translated: CASSVSPTGVNYGYTF.

This clonotype has at least ten counts. The chain employs TRBV20-1 and TRBJ2-1; maybe TRBD1 (6 bases). V lost 0 bases and J 3 bases, leaving 12 bases between the germline ends. This CDR3 is 15 amino acids long. Germline lookup yields CDR1 DFQATT and CDR2 SNEGSKA (reference sequence). CDR3 region: CSARDYRVGYNEQFF. The CDR3 DNA reads TGCAGTGCTAGAGATTACAGGGTGGGCTACAATGAGCAGTTCTTC.